Listed below are T cell receptor beta chains from one sample, sequenced in a study of shared clonotypes between healthy human individuals. Sequenced by immunoSEQ multiplex PCR; TCRdb stores in-frame clones only, minus some. The sample carries about 330,000 clones, roughly 91% recorded once. Material for sequencing was memory CD8+ T cells sorted from blood. The source is a man younger than 35 in good health. Each CDR3 is given with its conserved first and last residue. Each record gives: V gene, clone size, J gene, D gene, CDR3 protein, CDR3 DNA. A D gene is named only where the DNA matches it firmly. The size of a clone is reported for some rows only, either as once, few or many, or as a class for expanded clones.

>TRBV4-1|.|TRBJ1-2|.
CASSQKGCSNYGYTF
TGCGCCAGCAGCCAAAAGGGCTGTTCTAACTATGGCTACACCTTC
>TRBV7-8|.|TRBJ1-2|TRBD1
CASSSGQIYGYTF
TGTGCCAGCAGCTCGGGACAGATCTATGGCTACACCTTC
>TRBV7-9|.|TRBJ2-2|TRBD1
CASSLAPGTANTEELFF
TGTGCCAGCAGCTTAGCCCCCGGGACAGCTAACACCGAGGAGCTGTTTTTT
>TRBV6-1|.|TRBJ2-5|.
CASSGASWYQETQYF
TGTGCCAGCAGTGGAGCTAGCTGGTACCAAGAGACCCAGTACTTC
>TRBV5-6|.|TRBJ2-7|TRBD2
CASSLGGLLGEQYF
TGTGCCAGCAGTTTGGGAGGGCTCCTAGGCGAGCAGTACTTC
>TRBV5-1|.|TRBJ2-3|.
CASSQVGSDTQYF
TGCGCCAGCAGCCAGGTGGGGTCAGATACGCAGTATTTT
>TRBV30|.|TRBJ2-1|.
CAWSNRGEQFF
TGTGCCTGGAGTAACCGGGGTGAGCAGTTCTTC
>TRBV11-2|.|TRBJ2-7|.
CASSLSAGERYEQYF
TGTGCCAGCAGCTTATCGGCAGGGGAGAGGTACGAGCAGTACTTC
>TRBV7-9|.|TRBJ1-2|.
CASILGENYGYTF
TGTGCCAGCATCCTAGGAGAAAACTATGGCTACACCTTC
>TRBV5-6|.|TRBJ2-3|.
CASSLGRSSTDTQYF
TGTGCCAGCAGCTTGGGGCGGTCAAGCACAGATACGCAGTATTTT
>TRBV6-6|.|TRBJ2-2|.
CASSYLARTTGELFF
TGTGCCAGCAGTTACCTCGCCAGAACTACCGGGGAGCTGTTTTTT
>TRBV27|.|TRBJ2-1|.
CASSPRVFWDEQFF
TGTGCCAGCAGTCCGCGGGTTTTTTGGGATGAGCAGTTCTTC
>TRBV6-6|few|TRBJ2-5|TRBD1
CASSYDRGETQYF
TGTGCCAGCAGTTACGACAGGGGAGAGACCCAGTACTTC
>TRBV11-2|.|TRBJ1-1|.
CASSLMWMDGAFF
TGTGCCAGCAGCTTGATGTGGATGGATGGAGCTTTCTTT
>TRBV2|.|TRBJ2-2|TRBD2
CASSAGLAVTANTGELFF
TGTGCCAGCAGTGCGGGACTAGCGGTCACCGCGAACACCGGGGAGCTGTTTTTT
>TRBV5-6|.|TRBJ2-1|TRBD2
CASSLSFGSGSAIQFF
TGTGCCAGCAGCTTGTCGTTCGGTAGCGGGAGCGCGATTCAGTTCTTC
>TRBV10-3|.|TRBJ2-1|TRBD2
CAISESRASGDNNEQFF
TGTGCCATCAGTGAGTCTCGGGCTAGCGGGGACAACAATGAGCAGTTCTTC
>TRBV5-1|.|TRBJ2-7|.
CASRPSPSYEQYF
TGCGCCAGCAGGCCCAGTCCCTCTTACGAGCAGTACTTC
>TRBV7-9|.|TRBJ2-7|.
CASSYLGTYEQYF
TGTGCCAGCAGTTACCTGGGGACCTACGAGCAGTACTTC
>TRBV7-2|.|TRBJ2-7|TRBD1
CASSVGTGYEQYF
TGTGCCAGCAGCGTCGGGACAGGCTACGAGCAGTACTTC
>TRBV4-1|.|TRBJ2-3|.
CASSQDPSTLIDTQYF
TGCGCCAGCAGCCAAGATCCAAGCACCCTTATAGATACGCAGTATTTT
>TRBV27|.|TRBJ1-1|.
CALPRAGLVCPNTEAFF
TGTGCACTACCCAGAGCGGGCCTTGTCTGCCCGAACACTGAAGCTTTCTTT
>TRBV7-6|once|TRBJ1-5|.
CASSPTVGQPQHF
TGTGCCAGCAGCCCCACAGTGGGTCAGCCCCAGCATTTT
>TRBV4-1|.|TRBJ1-6|.
CASSQFPQKIGNSPLHF
TGCGCCAGCAGCCAATTCCCTCAGAAGATTGGTAATTCACCCCTCCACTTT
>TRBV15|.|TRBJ1-4|TRBD1
CATSSNPILDREELSGLFF
TGTGCCACCAGCAGTAACCCCATATTGGACAGGGAGGAATTATCGGGACTGTTTTTT
>TRBV30|.|TRBJ2-7|TRBD2
CARGTSGSISYEQYF
TGTGCCCGAGGGACTAGCGGGAGTATATCCTACGAGCAGTACTTC
>TRBV5-8|.|TRBJ1-1|TRBD1
CADGQGFTEAFF
TGTGCCGACGGACAGGGATTTACTGAAGCTTTCTTT
>TRBV6-5|.|TRBJ2-7|.
CASSYSTGSRTYEQYF
TGTGCCAGCAGTTACTCGACAGGATCGAGGACCTACGAGCAGTACTTC
>TRBV6-1|.|TRBJ2-3|.
CASSGNRVITDTQYF
TGTGCCAGCAGTGGAAACAGGGTAATCACAGATACGCAGTATTTT
>TRBV13|.|TRBJ2-1|TRBD2
CASSLRLAGAYNEQFF
TGTGCCAGCAGCTTAAGACTAGCGGGAGCATACAATGAGCAGTTCTTC
>TRBV28|.|TRBJ2-5|.
CASSFLTVYQETQYF
TGTGCCAGCAGTTTCCTGACAGTGTACCAAGAGACCCAGTACTTC
>TRBV5-6|.|TRBJ2-7|.
CASSLASSFYEQYF
TGTGCCAGCAGCTTGGCTTCGAGTTTCTACGAGCAGTACTTC
>TRBV30|.|TRBJ2-7|.
CAWSGAGTYEQYF
TGTGCCTGGAGTGGGGCAGGGACCTACGAGCAGTACTTC
>TRBV7-9|.|TRBJ1-1|.
CASSFADTEAFF
TGTGCCAGCAGCTTCGCAGACACTGAAGCTTTCTTT
>TRBV4-1|.|TRBJ1-1|TRBD1
CASSQEPTGVMNTEAFF
TGCGCCAGCAGCCAAGAACCGACAGGGGTGATGAACACTGAAGCTTTCTTT
>TRBV6-1|.|TRBJ1-1|.
CASNFDRPEAFF
TGTGCCAGCAACTTTGACCGCCCTGAAGCTTTCTTT
>TRBV25-1|.|TRBJ1-4|.
CASSEYKGEKLFF
TGTGCCAGCAGTGAATATAAGGGGGAAAAACTGTTTTTT
>TRBV7-2|.|TRBJ2-7|.
CASSTNYEQYF
TGTGCCAGTAGCACCAACTACGAGCAGTACTTC
>TRBV15|.|TRBJ1-5|.
CATSRDISNQPQHF
TGTGCCACCAGCAGAGACATTTCCAATCAGCCCCAGCATTTT
>TRBV27|.|TRBJ1-5|.
CASRPQGGDQPQHF
TGTGCCAGCAGGCCCCAGGGAGGCGATCAGCCCCAGCATTTT
>TRBV27|.|TRBJ1-5|.
CASSFNGGQPQHF
TGTGCCAGCAGTTTCAACGGAGGTCAGCCCCAGCATTTT
>TRBV19|once|TRBJ2-2|.
CASTEGTGELFF
TGTGCCAGTACTGAGGGGACCGGGGAGCTGTTTTTT
>TRBV10-3|.|TRBJ1-2|.
CAISETGGYTF
TGTGCCATCAGTGAAACGGGGGGCTACACCTTC
>TRBV9|.|TRBJ2-1|TRBD2
CASSVVPSGSDNEQFF
TGTGCCAGCAGCGTAGTTCCTAGCGGGTCAGACAATGAGCAGTTCTTC
>TRBV29-1|.|TRBJ1-2|TRBD1
CSVESYWDRVGYGYTF
TGCAGCGTTGAATCGTACTGGGACAGGGTGGGCTATGGCTACACCTTC
>TRBV11-3|.|TRBJ2-3|.
CASSLRGYGTDTQYF
TGTGCCAGCAGCCTCCGGGGGTACGGCACAGATACGCAGTATTTT
>TRBV5-6|.|TRBJ2-7|.
CASSWGGGIPYF
.
>TRBV7-9|.|TRBJ2-4|.
CASSLVGDPIAKNIQYF
TGTGCCAGCAGCTTAGTAGGGGACCCTATAGCCAAAAACATTCAGTACTTC
>TRBV5-1|.|TRBJ1-3|.
CASSFGETGNTIYF
TGCGCCAGCAGCTTTGGGGAAACTGGAAACACCATATATTTT
>TRBV11-2|once|TRBJ2-7|.
CAILIAPYDQQYF
TGTGCCATACTAATTGCCCCCTACGACCAGCAGTACTTC
>TRBV10-2|.|TRBJ1-1|.
CASKTEGTEAFF
TGCGCCAGCAAGACAGAGGGGACTGAAGCTTTCTTT
>TRBV30|.|TRBJ2-1|TRBD2
CAWTRERGVYNEQFF
TGTGCCTGGACCCGTGAGCGGGGGGTTTACAATGAGCAGTTCTTC
>TRBV28|.|TRBJ2-1|TRBD1
CASTGTGKMNEQFF
TGTGCCAGCACCGGGACAGGGAAGATGAATGAGCAGTTCTTC
>TRBV5-6|.|TRBJ2-5|.
CASSSGGTWETQYF
TGTGCCAGCAGCAGCGGAGGTACGTGGGAGACCCAGTACTTC
>TRBV7-9|.|TRBJ2-5|TRBD2
CASSLVGLAGMETQYF
TGTGCCAGCAGCTTAGTGGGACTAGCGGGAATGGAGACCCAGTACTTC
>TRBV4-3|.|TRBJ1-2|TRBD1
CASSQVRTGPNYGYTF
TGCGCCAGCAGCCAAGTCCGGACAGGGCCTAACTATGGCTACACCTTC
>TRBV7-9|.|TRBJ1-1|.
CASSLLPRSTEAFF
TGTGCCAGCAGCTTACTCCCCCGCTCCACTGAAGCTTTCTTT
>TRBV5-1|once|TRBJ2-7|.
CASTPVPSYEQYF
TGCGCCAGCACGCCGGTCCCCTCCTACGAGCAGTACTTC
>TRBV19|.|TRBJ1-5|.
CASSIARGQPQHF
TGTGCCAGTAGTATAGCGCGGGGCCAGCCCCAGCATTTT